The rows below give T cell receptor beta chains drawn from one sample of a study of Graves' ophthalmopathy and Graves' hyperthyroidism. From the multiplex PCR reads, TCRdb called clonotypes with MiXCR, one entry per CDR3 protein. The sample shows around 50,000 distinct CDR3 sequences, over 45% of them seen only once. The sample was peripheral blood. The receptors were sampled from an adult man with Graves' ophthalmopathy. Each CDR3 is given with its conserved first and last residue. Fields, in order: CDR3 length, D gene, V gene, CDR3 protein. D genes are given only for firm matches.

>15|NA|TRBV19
CASRGDGGFYNERFF
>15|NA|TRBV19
CASSIVGTMNTEAFF
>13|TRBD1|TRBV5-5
CASSLTGTPTQVF
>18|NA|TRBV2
CARRVSGEQYFGPEKLFF
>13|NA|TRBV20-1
CSAREAGANVLTF
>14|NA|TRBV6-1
CATRPDRLTGELFF
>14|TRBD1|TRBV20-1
CSAPQSTGVETQYF
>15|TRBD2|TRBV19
CASSIGRAGYNEQFF
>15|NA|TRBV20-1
CSASTGDGMNTEAFF
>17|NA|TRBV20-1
CSARDLSSSWGTGELFF
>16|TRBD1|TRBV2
CASSPGTGFLNTEAFF
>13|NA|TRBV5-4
CDSSLDVPFRQYF
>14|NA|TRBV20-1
CSARALGSQETQYF
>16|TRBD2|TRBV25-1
CASSEYRLAGVNEQFF
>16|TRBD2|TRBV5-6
CASSDYGLAGHGELFF
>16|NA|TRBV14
CASSQAVRLATGELFF
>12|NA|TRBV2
CASAPPSYEQYF
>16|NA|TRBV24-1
CATSAAGQSGANVLTF
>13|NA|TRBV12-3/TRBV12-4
CASNQQGKETQYF
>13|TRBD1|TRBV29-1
CSAQQGADYGYTF
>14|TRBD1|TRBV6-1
CASTPGTGLYEQYF
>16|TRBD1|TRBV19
CASSSGVDRLNTEAFF
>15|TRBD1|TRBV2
CASRRQGEGNQPQHF
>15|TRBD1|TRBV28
CASSPTTGLGEKLFF
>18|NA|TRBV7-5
CISVPATWTSGKTDTQYF
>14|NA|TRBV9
CASSATTRVSGNTF
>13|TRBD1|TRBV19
CASSDRDQQPQHF
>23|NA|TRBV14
CASRLPWLRRLIKELYSGNTIYF
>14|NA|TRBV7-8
CASSLVALPNEQFF
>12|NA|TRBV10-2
CASARGTGELFF
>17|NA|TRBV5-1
CASSLDLGFQLNTEAFF
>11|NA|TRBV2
CASRDGSPLHF
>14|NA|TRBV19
CTISVTGPIETQYF
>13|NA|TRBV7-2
CASRSQGFSPLHF
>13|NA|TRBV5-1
CASRGEEGGELFF
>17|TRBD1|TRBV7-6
CASSQTGASLAKNIQYF
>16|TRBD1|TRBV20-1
CSARGRQGLSNQPQHF
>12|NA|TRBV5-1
CASSLADTEAFF
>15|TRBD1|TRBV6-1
CASSGRAGGADTQYF
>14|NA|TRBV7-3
CASSTTVWTGELFF
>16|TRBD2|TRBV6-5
CASSSPGGETYYEQYF
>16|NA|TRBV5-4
CASSLGGRGSNSPLHF
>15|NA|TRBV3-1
CASSPLVERTYGYTF
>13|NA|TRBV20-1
CSARDGTGGEAFF
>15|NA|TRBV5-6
CASSFWGGGIYEQFF
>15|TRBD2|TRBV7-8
CASSLREGRTDTQYF
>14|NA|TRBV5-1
CASSLGQSSYEQYF
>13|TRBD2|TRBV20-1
CSAGGGSSYEQYF
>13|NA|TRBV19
CASSIDRGGELFF
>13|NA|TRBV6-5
CASSYSGVREQYF
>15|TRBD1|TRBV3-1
CASSQARGPYNEQFF
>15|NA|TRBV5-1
CASSLVVGGLGELFF
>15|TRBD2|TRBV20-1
CSARGTSGVGETQYF